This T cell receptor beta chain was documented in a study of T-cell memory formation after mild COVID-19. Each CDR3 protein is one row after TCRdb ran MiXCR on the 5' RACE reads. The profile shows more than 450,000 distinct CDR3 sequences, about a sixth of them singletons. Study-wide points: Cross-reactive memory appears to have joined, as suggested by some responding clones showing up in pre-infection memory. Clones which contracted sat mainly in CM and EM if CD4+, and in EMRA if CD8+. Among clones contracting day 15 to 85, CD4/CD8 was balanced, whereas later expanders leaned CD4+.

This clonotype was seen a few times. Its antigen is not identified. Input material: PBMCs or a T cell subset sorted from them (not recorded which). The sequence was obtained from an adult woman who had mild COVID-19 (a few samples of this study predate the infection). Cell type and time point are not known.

The CDR3 DNA reads as TGTGCCAGCAGTTACAGACTAGCGGACTTTCCTCAAGAGACCCAGTACTTC. Protein sequence: CASSYRLADFPQETQYF. The chain couples TRBV6-5 to TRBJ2-5; TRBD2 matches 9 bases. The V and J ends lost 2 bases and 2 bases, in that order; junction bases with no gene match: 9. Germline V gives CDR1 MNHEY, CDR2 SVGAGI. The CDR3 has 17 amino acids.